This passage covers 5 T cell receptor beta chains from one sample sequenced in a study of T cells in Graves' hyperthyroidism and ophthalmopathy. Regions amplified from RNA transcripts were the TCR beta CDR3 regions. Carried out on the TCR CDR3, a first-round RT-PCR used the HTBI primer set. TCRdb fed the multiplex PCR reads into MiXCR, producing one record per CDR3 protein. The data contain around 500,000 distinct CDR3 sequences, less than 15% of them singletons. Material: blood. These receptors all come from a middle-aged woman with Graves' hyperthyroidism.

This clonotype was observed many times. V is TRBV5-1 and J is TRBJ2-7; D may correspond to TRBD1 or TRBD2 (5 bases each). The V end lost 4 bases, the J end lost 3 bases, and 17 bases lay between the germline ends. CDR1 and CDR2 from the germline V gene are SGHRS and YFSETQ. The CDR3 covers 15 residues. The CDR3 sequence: CASSVSGTPLYEQYF. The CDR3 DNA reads TGCGCCAGCAGCGTATCCGGGACCCCTCTCTACGAGCAGTACTTC.

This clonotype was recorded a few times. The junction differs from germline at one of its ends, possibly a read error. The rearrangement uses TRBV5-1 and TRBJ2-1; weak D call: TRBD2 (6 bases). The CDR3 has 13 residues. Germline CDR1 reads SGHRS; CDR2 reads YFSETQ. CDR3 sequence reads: CASSAPLAFEQFF. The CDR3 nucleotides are TGTGCCAGCAGCGCGCCACTAGCTTTCGAGCAGTTCTTC.

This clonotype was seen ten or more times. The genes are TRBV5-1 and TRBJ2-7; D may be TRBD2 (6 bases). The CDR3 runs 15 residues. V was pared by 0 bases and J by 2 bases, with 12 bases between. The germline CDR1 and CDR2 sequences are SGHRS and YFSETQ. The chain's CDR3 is CASSLDGTLAYEQYF. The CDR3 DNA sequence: TGCGCCAGCAGCTTGGACGGGACTCTTGCCTACGAGCAGTACTTC.

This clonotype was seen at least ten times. The CDR3 protein is CASKRIAGLGTDTQYF. CDR3 DNA: TGTGCCAGCAAAAGGATAGCGGGATTAGGTACAGATACGCAGTATTTT. The rearrangement uses TRBV7-8 and TRBJ2-3; TRBD2 aligns across 8 bases. V gave up 7 bases and J gave up 3 bases; unmatched junction bases: 12. This CDR3 spans 16 amino acids. Per germline, CDR1 SGHVS and CDR2 FQNEAQ.

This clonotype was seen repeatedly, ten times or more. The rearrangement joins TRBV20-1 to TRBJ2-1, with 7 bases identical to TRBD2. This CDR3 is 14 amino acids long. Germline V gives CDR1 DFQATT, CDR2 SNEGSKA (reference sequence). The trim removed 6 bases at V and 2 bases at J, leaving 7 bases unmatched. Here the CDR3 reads CSAQSGTAYNEQFF. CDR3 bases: TGCAGTGCCCAGAGCGGGACTGCCTACAATGAGCAGTTCTTC.